This TCR beta chain appears in the sequencing data of a study of PD-L1 blockade in urothelial cancer. Study summary: Analyses used blood from 3 weeks (second dose) and 6 weeks after treatment start.

Locally advanced or metastatic urothelial carcinoma affected all patients. Germline CDR1 is KGHSH and CDR2 is LQKENI. The CDR3 spans 16 residues. On this clone itself: Mismatch with germline at one junction end may stem from a read error.

Here immunoSEQ multiplex PCR was the method, and the copy in TCRdb shows in-frame clones only, minus some. In the table there are approximately 26,000 clones, about 86% of which are singletons. This receptor was identified in a man between 60 and 70 years old with urothelial cancer. The sample consisted of PBMCs, taken around atezolizumab (anti-PD-L1) treatment. V and J are TRBV18 and TRBJ1-1; TRBD1 agrees at 8 bases. The CDR3 nucleotides read TGTGCCAGCTCCCCACAAACGTTGGACAGGGTCACTGAAGCTTTCTTT. This sequence encodes CASSPQTLDRVTEAFF.